The source of this T cell receptor (beta chain) is a study of regulatory T cells in long-lasting Graves disease (dated by TCRdb to 2020 to 2023). Regarding the study in general: Persistent Graves' disease was defined as persistently positive TSH receptor autoantibodies together with antithyroid drug treatment for over 5 years. Peripheral blood TCR sequencing and RNA sequencing compared persistent Graves' disease patients with newly diagnosed Graves' disease patients. The study took place in China and was registered as a clinical trial. A total of about 35 samples underwent TCR sequencing, from some 13 patients with persistent Graves' disease and 20 patients with newly diagnosed Graves' disease. On average, persistent Graves' disease patients in the clinical cohort had been on antithyroid drugs for about 10 years. Findings and caveats that apply to the study as a whole: Only the TCR beta chain was sequenced and analyzed. TRBV28, TRBJ1-2 and TRBJ2-5 were preferentially used in persistent disease, while TRBV20-1 and TRBJ2-1 were favored in newly diagnosed disease. The small sample size was acknowledged by the authors as a limitation that may reduce accuracy. Only peripheral blood was studied, because thyroid tissue, the primary lesion, was inaccessible. A larger number of public clonotypes was shared among persistent patients (under 3,000) than among newly diagnosed patients (roughly 970). Compared with newly diagnosed patients, patients with persistent Graves' disease had lower TCR Shannon entropy and fewer highly expanded clones, which suggests clonal expansion.

Library preparation employed multiplex PCR. These reads were obtained on an Illumina HiSeq 4000. TCR beta libraries were built with iRepertoire HTBI primers and Arm-PCR amplification of CDR3 regions. PCR products were gel purified before sequencing. For the original study's pipeline: Gene usage analysis of CDR3 amino acid clonotypes used the approximately 62 TRBV and around 13 TRBJ segments found across samples. COPE and FqMerger were used to merge filtered high-quality paired reads into contigs. BLAST was used to align contigs to the IMGT TRBV, TRBD and TRBJ reference genes, and CDR3 was defined following IMGT. Any clonotype with a frequency above 0.1% was classified as a highly expanded clone. Repertoire diversity was measured by Shannon entropy, and V-J evenness by the Gini coefficient. Clonotypes shared by more than one individual were considered public. TCRdb ran its own pipeline on the public reads, namely fastp trimming at Q25 and MiXCR clone calling, and kept in-frame beta chains. Every entry covers one CDR3 protein and lists the most common genes and DNA from its rows. The V and J calls were not made by the authors but by TCRdb's processing. A total of 450,000 or so distinct CDR3 sequences appear in this sample, less than 25% of them only once. The ten largest clones capture 6.5% to 8% of the sample.

This clonotype appeared once. Its antigen remains unidentified. No per-base quality is available; no much larger clone lies one base away. A single read counts as weak evidence. The sample's time point label, decoded: persistent/refractory GD, antithyroid drugs over 5 years with positive TRAb. RNA was extracted from PBMCs in TRIzol for both TCR sequencing and RNA sequencing. The diagnosis of Graves' disease was made according to American Thyroid Association guidelines. Patients for the study were recruited at an endocrinology department in Xi'an, China. From each patient, about 9.7 milliliters of peripheral blood was collected into an EDTA anticoagulant tube. Ficoll Paque Plus density gradient separation was used to isolate PBMCs, and no additional T cell sorting was done. An Agilent 2100 Bioanalyzer and agarose gel were used to assess RNA quality, and a NanoDrop 2000 was used to measure RNA concentration.

V is cut by 0 bases and J by 6 bases, and the space between the germline ends is 14 bases. From cysteine to phenylalanine, the CDR3 is 15 amino acids long. Of all the DNA, just the CDR3 is kept, 45 bases in frame from base 1. As encoded in the germline V gene (reference sequence), CDR1 is LNHDA while CDR2 is SQIVND. Recombination joined TRBV19 with TRBJ1-1, with an unclear D gene assignment. This specimen consisted of peripheral blood mononuclear cells (PBMCs), obtained when the disease was refractory, from a patient treated with antithyroid drugs. The clonotype originates from a female donor with Graves disease. CDR3 protein: CASSIDSPGKAEAFF. The bases read TGTGCCAGTAGTATAGACTCTCCGGGGAAGGCTGAAGCTTTCTTT. Reference TRBV19 and TRBJ1-1 genes cover what lies past the CDR3, so the full variable domain is DGGITQSPKYLFRKEGQNVTLSCEQNLNHDAMYWYRQDPGQGLRLIYYSQIVNDFQKGDIAEGYSVSREKKESFPLTVTSAQKNPTAFYLCASSIDSPGKAEAFFGQGTRLTVV.